The 17 T cell receptor beta chains below come from one sample, sequenced in a study of regulatory T cells in long-lasting Graves disease. Arm-PCR of CDR3 regions and iRepertoire HTBI primers were used to build TCR beta libraries. Using its own MiXCR run on the multiplex PCR reads, TCRdb lists one record per CDR3 protein. This table holds some 250,000 distinct CDR3 sequences, around 18% found once. Time point in this sample: newly diagnosed GD, antithyroid drugs for less than 3 months. Researchers made the TCR library from RNA that was extracted from PBMCs. The sample was also linked to a second study, of T cells in Graves' hyperthyroidism and ophthalmopathy.

Here the sequenced sample was peripheral blood mononuclear cells (PBMCs), taken at new diagnosis, from a patient treated with antithyroid drugs. Receptors were obtained from a young woman with Graves disease.

This clonotype was counted many times. The J gene is TRBJ1-5, the V gene TRBV29-1; 9 bases align to TRBD1. The CDR3 covers 12 residues. In germline, CDR1 is SQVTM, CDR2 ANQGSEA. Losses at the gene ends were 6 bases for V and 4 bases for J; bases not matched to a gene: 1. CDR3 residues: CSVGQGNQPQHF. The CDR3 DNA follows: TGCAGCGTGGGACAGGGAAATCAGCCCCAGCATTTT.

The rearrangement links TRBV29-1 to TRBJ1-2, with TRBD1 identical over 10 bases. Germline V gene lookup returns CDR1 SQVTM and CDR2 ANQGSEA. J was trimmed by 8 bases and V by 7 bases; bases with no gene match: 7. This CDR3 has 12 residues. CDR3: CSAGTGVEGYTF. DNA of the CDR3: TGCAGCGCCGGGACAGGGGTGGAGGGCTACACCTTC.

This clonotype was seen ten or more times. This chain joins TRBV19 and TRBJ1-2; 10 nucleotides agree with TRBD1. Germline loops: CDR1 LNHDA, CDR2 SQIVND (reference sequence). V lost 4 bases to trimming and J lost 8 bases; unmatched junction nucleotides: 13. CDR3 length: 16 amino acids. CDR3 protein: CASSRREGQGRPGYTF. DNA of the CDR3: TGTGCCAGTAGTAGAAGGGAGGGACAGGGGCGACCCGGCTACACCTTC.

This clonotype was counted many times. The V gene is TRBV12-3 or TRBV12-4, the J gene TRBJ2-1; maybe TRBD2 (5 bases). The DNA end is a closer match to TRBJ2-5, so the J assignment may be wrong. This CDR3 contains 17 residues. CDR3 residues: CASSPASRGFTKETQYF. The CDR3 DNA follows: TGTGCCAGCAGTCCCGCCTCTCGGGGATTTACGAAGGAGACCCAGTACTTC.

This clonotype was picked up many times. This chain joins TRBV6-1 and TRBJ1-2, with 8 bases identical to TRBD1. CDR3 length: 14 residues. Germline V gives CDR1 MNHNS, CDR2 SASEGT. V shed 5 bases and J 2 bases; nucleotides not matched to a gene: 4. CDR3 DNA: TGTGCCAGCAGTCGGACAGGGCCCAACTATGGCTACACCTTC. It yields the protein CASSRTGPNYGYTF.

This clonotype was seen many times. This sequence joins TRBV6-1 and TRBJ2-5; the D gene is possibly TRBD2 (5 bases). Trimming took off 7 bases at V and 1 base at J, with 7 bases between the two ends. Germline lookup yields CDR1 MNHNS and CDR2 SASEGT. The CDR3 totals 12 residues. The CDR3 is CASNGIQETQYF. The CDR3 DNA follows: TGTGCCAGCAACGGGATCCAAGAGACCCAGTACTTC.

This clonotype was observed at least ten times. The chain employs TRBV7-6 and TRBJ2-1; 10 positions agree with TRBD2. CDR3 length equals 16 residues. Germline V lookup: CDR1 SGHVS, CDR2 FNYEAQ. Trimming took 0 bases from V and 8 from J; bases not matched to a gene: 7. CDR3 DNA sequence: TGTGCCAGCAGCTTAGCGGGGCTAGCGGGGGTCTATGAGCAGTTCTTC. As protein: CASSLAGLAGVYEQFF.

This clonotype has at least ten counts. The J gene is TRBJ1-2, the V gene TRBV20-1, with a possible D match to TRBD1 (5 bases). CDR1 and CDR2 from the germline V gene are DFQATT and SNEGSKA (reference sequence). This CDR3 has 13 residues. V was pared by 3 bases and J by 3 bases, with 11 bases between. CDR3 residues: CSARLGGYYGYTF. The CDR3 DNA is TGCAGTGCTAGGTTGGGGGGGTACTATGGCTACACCTTC.

This clonotype was observed at least ten times. The chain combines TRBV18 with TRBJ1-5, with D possibly matching TRBD1 (6 bases). The germline V gene has CDR1 KGHSH and CDR2 LQKENI. V was cut by 3 bases and J by 1 base, with 10 bases left in between. CDR3 length: 15 amino acids. In DNA form, the CDR3 reads TGTGCCAGCTCACCCACAGGGTCCAGCAATCAGCCCCAGCATTTT. The encoded protein is CASSPTGSSNQPQHF.

This clonotype was detected ten times or more. This chain links TRBV12-3 or TRBV12-4 with TRBJ1-1; the match to TRBD1 covers 7 bases. The CDR3 has 14 residues. The V and J ends lost 5 bases and 8 bases, in that order; junction bases with no gene match: 11. CDR3 loop: CASSEAQGDPEAFF. The CDR3 region has the DNA TGTGCCAGCAGTGAAGCTCAGGGGGACCCCGAAGCTTTCTTT.

V usage is TRBV19 and J usage is TRBJ1-5, with TRBD1 identical over 11 bases. With 5 bases clipped from V and 7 bases from J, the junction kept 10 bases outside the gene matches. The CDR3 totals 16 residues. Germline-derived CDR1 and CDR2 are LNHDA and SQIVND (reference sequence). This chain's CDR3 is CASSGTGGWGGQPQHF. Here the CDR3 DNA reads TGTGCCAGTAGTGGGACAGGGGGTTGGGGCGGACAGCCCCAGCATTTT.

This clonotype was seen many times. This chain uses TRBV19 with TRBJ2-7; unclear D gene. The CDR3 contains 14 residues. Trimming pared 4 bases from V and 0 bases from J, leaving 10 bases between. Germline V gene lookup returns CDR1 LNHDA and CDR2 SQIVND (reference sequence). This CDR3 reads CASSNDINSYEQYF. CDR3 sequence (DNA): TGTGCCAGTAGTAACGACATTAACTCCTACGAGCAGTACTTC. Full variable domain (outside the CDR3, taken from reference TRBV19 and TRBJ2-7): DGGITQSPKYLFRKEGQNVTLSCEQNLNHDAMYWYRQDPGQGLRLIYYSQIVNDFQKGDIAEGYSVSREKKESFPLTVTSAQKNPTAFYLCASSNDINSYEQYFGPGTRLTVT.

This clonotype was recorded at least ten times. This chain links TRBV29-1 with TRBJ2-3; D is possibly TRBD1 or TRBD2 (5 bases each). Germline V gene sequence: CDR1 SQVTM, CDR2 ANQGSEA. This CDR3 region has 13 residues. V gave up 4 bases and J gave up 2 bases, with 10 bases separating them. The CDR3 spells CSVAGTYTDTQYF. The CDR3 DNA reads TGCAGCGTTGCTGGGACCTACACAGATACGCAGTATTTT.

This clonotype was detected ten times or more. The chain recombines TRBV27 with TRBJ1-5, with 8 bases fitting TRBD1. Losses at the gene ends were 6 bases for V and 2 bases for J; bases not matched to a gene: 3. The germline V gene has CDR1 MNHEY and CDR2 SMNVEV (reference sequence). The CDR3 loop spans 14 amino acids. The CDR3, as DNA: TGTGCCAGCAGCCAGACAGGGGGCAATCAGCCCCAGCATTTT. Translation gives CASSQTGGNQPQHF.

There are many counts of this clonotype. This chain links TRBV7-3 with TRBJ1-1; D gene uncertain. Trimming took off 1 base at V and 4 bases at J, with 16 bases between the two ends. The CDR3 covers 16 residues. Germline assignment: CDR1 SGHTA and CDR2 FQGTGA. CDR3 loop: CASSLSGEGASTEAFF. CDR3 bases: TGTGCCAGCAGCTTAAGCGGAGAGGGAGCGAGCACTGAAGCTTTCTTT.

This clonotype was observed many times. This chain joins TRBV7-2 and TRBJ1-1; D unclear. Germline CDR1 reads SGHTA; CDR2 reads FQGNSA. V was cut by 3 bases and J by 10 bases, with 12 bases left in between. The CDR3 covers 12 residues. The CDR3 DNA is TGTGCCAGCAGCTTGTGGACGGCGATAGCTTTCTTT. Translation gives CASSLWTAIAFF. Looking up the rest from reference TRBV7-2 and TRBJ1-1 gives the full variable domain: GAGVSQSPSNKVTEKGKDVELRCDPISGHTALYWYRQSLGQGLEFLIYFQGNSAPDKSGLPSDRFSAERTGGSVSTLTIQRTQQEDSAVYLCASSLWTAIAFFGQGTRLTVV.

The table lists this clonotype with many counts. The chain is built from TRBV9 and TRBJ1-3, with D hard to call. The CDR3 length is 15 residues. V lost 0 bases, J lost 4 bases, and 11 bases lay in between. Germline values: CDR1 SGDLS, CDR2 YYNGEE. The CDR3 DNA reads as TGTGCCAGCAGCGTAGATCCGGATTCGGGAAACACCATATATTTT. Its translation: CASSVDPDSGNTIYF.